The present T cell receptor (beta chain) was sequenced within a study of blood T cell repertoires in COVID-19 (dated by TCRdb to 2020 to 2022). Context from the whole study: Samples from collaborators originated in the United States, Italy and Spain and spanned both the acute and convalescent phases of COVID-19. The material from the prospective study consisted of cDNA or gDNA derived from T cells, B-cell-depleted T cells, or PBMCs. The dataset comprised deeply sampled blood TCRbeta repertoires from subjects exposed to, actively infected with, or recovered from COVID-19. A freely available public database, intended as a resource for researchers studying the immune response to SARS-CoV-2, is where the repertoires were released. The samples were drawn from the first 160 participants of the ongoing ImmuneRACE study and from 950 to 1,500 subjects provided by 6 global collaborators. The sample metadata nearly always contained a de-identified subject ID, COVID-19 status, age in years and sex. Where HLA class I and class II types were available, the types were taken from metadata supplied by the sample provider, not from assay-based typing. What the research found in general, with its limitations: The quantity of clinical and demographic metadata differed by source and by participant and was supplied without curation.

V was cut back by 3 bases and J by 8 bases, leaving a gap of 10 bases between them. Including cysteine and phenylalanine, the CDR3 has 13 amino acids. Kept here is only the CDR3 DNA, which spans 39 bases and is read in frame from base 1. On this clone: The specificity of this receptor is unknown. The record has no base qualities; no much larger clone is one base away.

TCRbeta CDR3 regions were amplified from genomic DNA by means of the immunoSEQ Assay, a bias-controlled multiplex PCR. Turning to the authors' computational methods: The number of nucleated cells in each sample was estimated by amplification of reference gene primers within the assay. To quantify the absolute abundance of each unique TCRbeta CDR3 rearrangement, sequence reads were collapsed and filtered. For each sample, productive Simpson clonality was calculated as the square root of Simpson's diversity index across productive rearrangements. Held by TCRdb, this immuneACCESS table contains in-frame sequences only and omits some clones. Under half of the omission traces to an unresolved V gene where checked; the cause of the rest is unknown. That table gives V, J and clone size, and the DNA gave D and trimming. The sample data list hundreds of thousands of clones, and roughly 81% of these were observed just once. The ten biggest clones cover about 0.93% of the sample.

Collaborating institutions collected whole blood in K2EDTA tubes following their own protocols. For TCRbeta analysis, collaborators shipped samples as frozen whole blood, isolated PBMCs, or DNA extracted from either of those sample types. What was sequenced was peripheral blood. The TCR was taken from a man between 35 and 55 years old with acute or convalescent COVID-19. The chain links TRBV12-3 or TRBV12-4 with TRBJ2-2; the D gene is perhaps TRBD1, from 6 matching bases. The CDR3 region: CASSFRGTGELFF. The bases read TGTGCCAGCAGTTTCCGAGGGACAGGGGAGCTGTTTTTT.